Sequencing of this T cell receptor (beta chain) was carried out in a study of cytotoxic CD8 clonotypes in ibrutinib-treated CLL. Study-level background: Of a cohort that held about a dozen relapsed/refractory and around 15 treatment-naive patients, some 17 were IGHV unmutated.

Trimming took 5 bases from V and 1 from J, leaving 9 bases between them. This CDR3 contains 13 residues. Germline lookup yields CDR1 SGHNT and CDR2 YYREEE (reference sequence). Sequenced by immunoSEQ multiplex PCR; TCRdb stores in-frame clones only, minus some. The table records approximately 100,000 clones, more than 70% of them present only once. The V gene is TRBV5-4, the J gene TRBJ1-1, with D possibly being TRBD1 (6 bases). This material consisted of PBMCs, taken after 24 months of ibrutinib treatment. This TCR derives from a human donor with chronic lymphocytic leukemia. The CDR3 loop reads CASRQGWNTEAFF. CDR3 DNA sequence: TGTGCCAGCAGACAGGGATGGAACACTGAAGCTTTCTTT.